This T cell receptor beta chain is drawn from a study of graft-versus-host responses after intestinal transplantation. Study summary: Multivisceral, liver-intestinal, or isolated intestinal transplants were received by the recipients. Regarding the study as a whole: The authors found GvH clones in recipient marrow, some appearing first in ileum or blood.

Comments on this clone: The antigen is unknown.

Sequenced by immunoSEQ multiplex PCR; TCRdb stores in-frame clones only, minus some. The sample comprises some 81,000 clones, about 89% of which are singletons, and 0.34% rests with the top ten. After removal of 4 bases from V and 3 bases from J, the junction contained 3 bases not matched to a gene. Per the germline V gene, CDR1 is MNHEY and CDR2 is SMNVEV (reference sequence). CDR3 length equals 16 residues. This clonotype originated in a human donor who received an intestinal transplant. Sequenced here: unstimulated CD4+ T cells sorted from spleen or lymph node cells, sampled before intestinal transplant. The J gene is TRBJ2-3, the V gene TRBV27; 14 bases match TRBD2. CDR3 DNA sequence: TGTGCCAGCAGTTGGGGACTAGCGGGAGTTACAGATACGCAGTATTTT. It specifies CASSWGLAGVTDTQYF.